This T cell receptor (beta chain) originates from a study of blood T cell repertoires in COVID-19. Assignment of participants to cohorts was predicated upon participant-reported clinical history. In the original analysis: Reference gene primers were amplified, and this amplification served to estimate nucleated cell counts. TCRdb's copy holds only in-frame clones and misses some; the assay was immunoSEQ multiplex PCR. V and J calls and clone size are given by that table; D and trimming were obtained from the DNA. The data contain about 150,000 clones, around 84% of them singletons. Sequenced: PBMCs or T cells enriched from blood (not recorded which). This receptor was taken from a man aged 45-60 years who had recovered from COVID-19.

The chain's CDR3 is CASSKGTAERNQPQHF. DNA of the CDR3: TGTGCCAGCAGCAAAGGAACGGCAGAGAGGAATCAGCCCCAGCATTTT. The genes are TRBV21-1 and TRBJ1-5. TRBV21-1 counts as a pseudogene. The CDR3 has 16 amino acids.